This is a list of T cell receptor beta chains from one sample in a study of regulatory T cells in long-lasting Graves disease. TCRdb recomputed calls from the multiplex PCR reads with MiXCR, one row per CDR3 protein. The data contain about 450,000 distinct CDR3 sequences, around 15% of them seen just once; the ten biggest clones take up roughly 10%. A further study also used this sample, focusing on T cells in Graves' hyperthyroidism and ophthalmopathy.

Material: peripheral blood mononuclear cells (PBMCs), obtained at new diagnosis, from a patient treated with antithyroid drugs. The receptors stem from a woman aged 25 to 39 with Graves disease. Both conserved end residues are part of each CDR3. A D gene is named only where the DNA matches it firmly. Expanded clones get a size class; other rows say once, few or many, or leave the size out.

D	V	J	size	CDR3	DNA
-	TRBV7-2	TRBJ1-5	-	CASSLDEQPQHF	TGTGCCAGCAGCTTAGATGAGCAGCCCCAGCATTTT
-	TRBV24-1	TRBJ2-1	-	CATSDRGVDNEQFF	TGTGCCACCAGTGATCGAGGGGTAGACAATGAGCAGTTCTTC
TRBD1	TRBV4-1	TRBJ1-5	-	CASSQEGTGVSNQPQHF	TGCGCCAGCAGCCAAGAGGGGACAGGGGTAAGCAATCAGCCCCAGCATTTT
TRBD1	TRBV28	TRBJ2-3	many	CASSQYHAGGPSTDTQYF	TGTGCCAGCAGTCAATACCACGCAGGGGGCCCTAGCACAGATACGCAGTATTTT
-	TRBV2	TRBJ1-5	many	CASSAGSIYSNQPQHF	TGTGCCAGCAGTGCGGGCTCTATCTATAGCAATCAGCCCCAGCATTTT
-	TRBV28	TRBJ1-6	many	CASSLTGGRSPLHF	TGTGCCAGCAGTTTAACGGGGGGGAGGTCACCCCTCCACTTT
-	TRBV7-2	TRBJ1-2	-	CASSLKYQGIGGYTF	TGTGCCAGCAGCTTAAAGTACCAGGGGATAGGGGGCTACACCTTC
TRBD2	TRBV28	TRBJ2-7	many	CASRSSGIEQYF	TGTGCCAGCAGGTCTAGCGGGATCGAGCAGTACTTC
TRBD1	TRBV20-1	TRBJ2-5	many	CSAPSSWTGQETQYF	TGCAGTGCTCCATCCTCTTGGACAGGCCAAGAGACCCAGTACTTC
TRBD2	TRBV6-2/TRBV6-3	TRBJ2-5	many	CASSPGLAVNQETQYF	TGTGCCAGCAGTCCAGGACTAGCGGTAAACCAAGAGACCCAGTACTTC
TRBD1	TRBV20-1	TRBJ1-2	few	CSAGDRTNYGYTF	TGCAGTGCTGGGGACAGAACTAACTATGGCTACACCTTC
TRBD1	TRBV10-3	TRBJ1-2	-	CATNLGDRGKNYGYTF	TGTGCCACAAATCTAGGGGACAGGGGAAAGAACTATGGCTACACCTTC
TRBD2	TRBV18	TRBJ2-3	many	CASSPRAGDGDTQYF	TGTGCCAGCTCACCAAGAGCGGGAGACGGAGATACGCAGTATTTT
-	TRBV6-1	TRBJ1-5	many	CASSEGGGNQPQHF	TGTGCCAGCAGTGAGGGGGGTGGCAATCAGCCCCAGCATTTT
TRBD2	TRBV6-1	TRBJ2-1	many	CASSRSGRIWKNEQFF	TGTGCCAGCAGTCGAAGCGGGAGGATATGGAAAAATGAGCAGTTCTTC
-	TRBV29-1	TRBJ2-1	-	CSAQLHSWVEQFF	TGCAGCGCCCAACTACACTCTTGGGTGGAGCAGTTCTTC
-	TRBV30	TRBJ2-2	few	CAWTPLPQGGGELFF	TGTGCCTGGACTCCTTTACCCCAAGGGGGCGGGGAGCTGTTTTTT
-	TRBV11-2	TRBJ2-7	many	CASSLEFRLGPNYEQYF	TGTGCCAGCAGCTTAGAGTTCCGGTTGGGACCGAACTACGAGCAGTACTTC
-	TRBV19	TRBJ2-1	-	CASSRGEPYNEQFF	TGTGCCAGTAGTCGTGGGGAGCCCTACAATGAGCAGTTCTTC
TRBD2	TRBV7-6	TRBJ2-1	-	CASSSSGRTLALGEQFF	TGTGCCAGCAGTTCTAGCGGGAGAACGCTTGCCCTTGGTGAGCAGTTCTTC
TRBD1	TRBV6-7	TRBJ2-1	few	CASRPQGAPIYNEQFF	TGTGCCAGCAGACCCCAGGGGGCCCCGATCTACAATGAGCAGTTCTTC
-	TRBV27	TRBJ2-1	-	CASRGHRDPYNEQFF	TGTGCCAGCAGAGGGCACAGGGACCCCTACAATGAGCAGTTCTTC
-	TRBV6-2/TRBV6-3	TRBJ2-1	many	CASSYSIGARRDTYNEQFF	TGTGCCAGCAGTTACTCGATAGGGGCAAGGCGAGATACCTACAATGAGCAGTTCTTC
TRBD2	TRBV12-3/TRBV12-4	TRBJ2-1	many	CASSSHSTSGRTEQFF	TGTGCCAGCAGTTCCCACTCGACTAGCGGGAGGACTGAGCAGTTCTTC
-	TRBV9	TRBJ2-1	few	CASSVAGGGNEQFF	TGTGCCAGCAGCGTAGCAGGGGGGGGGAATGAGCAGTTCTTC
TRBD1	TRBV20-1	TRBJ1-1	many	CSADRDRGTEAFF	TGCAGTGCTGACCGGGACAGGGGGACTGAAGCTTTCTTT
-	TRBV18	TRBJ1-1	many	CASSRKGNTEAFF	TGTGCCAGCTCAAGGAAGGGAAACACTGAAGCTTTCTTT
-	TRBV3-1	TRBJ2-7	many	CASSQTGTSYEQYF	TGTGCCAGCAGCCAAACGGGAACCTCCTACGAGCAGTACTTC
-	TRBV7-2	TRBJ2-2	-	CASSPTGAPPNTGELFF	TGTGCCAGCAGCCCGACCGGGGCCCCGCCCAACACCGGGGAGCTGTTTTTT
-	TRBV7-2	TRBJ2-7	many	CASSFLDRGEQYF	TGTGCCAGCAGCTTCCTTGATAGGGGCGAGCAGTACTTC
-	TRBV20-1	TRBJ2-2	many	CSATVANTGELFF	TGCAGTGCTACGGTCGCGAACACCGGGGAGCTGTTTTTT
-	TRBV27	TRBJ2-1	many	CASSPLGGAMTEQFF	TGTGCCAGCAGCCCCTTGGGGGGTGCGATGACGGAGCAGTTCTTC
-	TRBV15	TRBJ2-1	few	CATSRIPGGLVDNEQFF	TGTGCCACCAGCAGAATACCAGGGGGGCTGGTGGACAATGAGCAGTTCTTC
-	TRBV7-2	TRBJ1-2	many	CASGFRQAVANYGYTF	TGTGCCAGCGGATTTAGACAGGCCGTAGCTAACTATGGCTACACCTTC
-	TRBV6-1	TRBJ2-2	few	CASGRHAGELFF	TGTGCCAGCGGACGGCATGCCGGGGAGCTGTTTTTT
-	TRBV12-3/TRBV12-4	TRBJ1-3	few	CASRLGGDTIYF	TGTGCCAGCCGCCTCGGGGGGGACACCATATATTTT
TRBD2	TRBV12-3/TRBV12-4	TRBJ2-1	many	CASASPTRETYNEQFF	TGTGCCAGCGCAAGCCCGACGCGGGAGACCTACAATGAGCAGTTCTTC
-	TRBV7-2	TRBJ1-3	many	CASSFTARGLYF	TGTGCCAGCAGCTTCACGGCACGCGGTTTATATTTT
TRBD1	TRBV6-1	TRBJ1-5	many	CASGTGGANSAYSNQPQHF	TGTGCCAGCGGGACAGGGGGCGCGAATTCGGCTTATAGCAATCAGCCCCAGCATTTT
-	TRBV28	TRBJ2-5	many	CASSGGTGETQYF	TGTGCCAGCTCCGGGGGCACAGGGGAGACCCAGTACTTC
-	TRBV28	TRBJ2-5	many	CASSPPTGGIETQYF	TGTGCCAGCAGTCCGCCCACCGGAGGGATAGAGACCCAGTACTTC
TRBD1	TRBV27	TRBJ1-3	few	CASRAQGYSGNTIYF	TGTGCCAGCAGGGCACAGGGGTACTCTGGAAACACCATATATTTT
-	TRBV28	TRBJ2-1	many	CASSWSSWERFYNEQFF	TGTGCCAGCAGTTGGTCCTCCTGGGAGCGCTTTTACAATGAGCAGTTCTTC
TRBD2	TRBV5-1	TRBJ2-1	-	CASSAQGAGVYNKQFF	TGCGCCAGCAGCGCCCAGGGAGCGGGGGTATACAATAAGCAGTTCTTC
-	TRBV20-1	TRBJ1-1	few	CSARSVLHMNTEAFF	TGCAGTGCCAGGTCCGTTCTCCACATGAACACTGAAGCTTTCTTT
TRBD1	TRBV28	TRBJ1-6	many	CASSLLDRQPSGPLHF	TGTGCCAGCAGTTTATTGGACAGGCAGCCTTCGGGACCCCTCCACTTT
-	TRBV7-9	TRBJ2-7	many	CASSLGRALWF	TGTGCCAGCAGCTTAGGCAGGGCTCTCTGGTTC
TRBD1	TRBV28	TRBJ1-5	many	CASRKAQGTGFWQPQHF	TGTGCCAGCAGGAAGGCCCAAGGGACAGGCTTTTGGCAGCCCCAGCATTTT
-	TRBV3-1	TRBJ1-1	many	CASSQVGSTRRAEAFF	TGTGCCAGCAGCCAAGTGGGGTCTACAAGGAGGGCTGAAGCTTTCTTT
-	TRBV2	TRBJ2-1	many	CASGGTSYTSYNEQFF	TGTGCCAGCGGAGGGACATCGTACACCTCCTACAATGAGCAGTTCTTC
-	TRBV10-1	TRBJ1-5	-	CASSESKMVRKNQPQHF	TGCGCCAGCAGTGAGTCGAAAATGGTGCGTAAGAATCAGCCCCAGCATTTT
-	TRBV25-1	TRBJ1-1	many	CASSEGHNTEAFF	TGTGCCAGCAGTGAGGGTCACAACACTGAAGCTTTCTTT
TRBD2	TRBV20-1	TRBJ2-1	many	CSARVPQAGGPNEQFF	TGCAGTGCTAGAGTACCCCAAGCGGGAGGGCCTAATGAGCAGTTCTTC
TRBD2	TRBV18	TRBJ2-5	many	CASSPPSGRYQETQYF	TGTGCCAGCTCACCACCGAGCGGGAGGTACCAAGAGACCCAGTACTTC
TRBD2	TRBV27	TRBJ2-1	many	CASIGLAGRNEQFF	TGTGCCAGCATTGGACTAGCGGGACGGAATGAGCAGTTCTTC
-	TRBV28	TRBJ2-3	once	CASGPQGRPSTDTQYF	TGTGCCAGTGGACCCCAGGGACGGCCAAGCACAGATACGCAGTATTTT
TRBD2	TRBV7-2	TRBJ2-2	many	CASSSGLAGNTGELFF	TGTGCCAGCAGCTCGGGACTAGCGGGAAACACCGGGGAGCTGTTTTTT
-	TRBV5-1	TRBJ1-1	few	CASRVGGLESGTEAFF	TGCGCCAGCAGGGTCGGGGGCCTTGAGAGTGGCACTGAAGCTTTCTTT